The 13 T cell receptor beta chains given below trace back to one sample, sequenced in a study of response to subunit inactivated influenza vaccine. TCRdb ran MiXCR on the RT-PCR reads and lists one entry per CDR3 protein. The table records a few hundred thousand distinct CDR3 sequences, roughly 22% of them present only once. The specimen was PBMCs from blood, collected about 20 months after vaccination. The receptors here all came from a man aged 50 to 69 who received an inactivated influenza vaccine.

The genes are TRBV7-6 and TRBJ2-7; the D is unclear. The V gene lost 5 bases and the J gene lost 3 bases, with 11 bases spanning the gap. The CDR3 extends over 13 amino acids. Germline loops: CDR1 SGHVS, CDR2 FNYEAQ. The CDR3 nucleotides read TGTGCCAGCAGCCAAGCACAGAACTACGAGCAGTACTTC. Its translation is CASSQAQNYEQYF. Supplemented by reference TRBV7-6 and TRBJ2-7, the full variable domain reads GAGVSQSPRYKVTKRGQDVALRCDPISGHVSLYWYRQALGQGPEFLTYFNYEAQQDKSGLPNDRFSAERPEGSISTLTIQRTEQRDSAMYRCASSQAQNYEQYFGPGTRLTVT.

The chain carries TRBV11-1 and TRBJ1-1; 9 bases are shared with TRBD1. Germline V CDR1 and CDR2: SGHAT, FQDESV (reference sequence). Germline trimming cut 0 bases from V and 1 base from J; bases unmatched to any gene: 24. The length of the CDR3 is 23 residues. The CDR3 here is CASSLAGGVGTGPLGGWNTEAFF. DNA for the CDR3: TGTGCCAGCAGCTTAGCAGGCGGGGTAGGGACAGGGCCCCTCGGAGGTTGGAACACTGAAGCTTTCTTT. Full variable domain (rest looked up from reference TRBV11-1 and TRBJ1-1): EAEVAQSPRYKITEKSQAVAFWCDPISGHATLYWYRQILGQGPELLVQFQDESVVDDSQLPKDRFSAERLKGVDSTLKIQPAELGDSAMYLCASSLAGGVGTGPLGGWNTEAFFGQGTRLTVV.

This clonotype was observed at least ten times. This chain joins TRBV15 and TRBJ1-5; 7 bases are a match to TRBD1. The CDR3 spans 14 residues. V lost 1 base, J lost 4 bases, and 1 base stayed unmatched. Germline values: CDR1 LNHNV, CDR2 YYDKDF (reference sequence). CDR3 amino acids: CATSRGRGNQPQHF. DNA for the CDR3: TGTGCCACCAGCAGAGGCAGGGGGAATCAGCCCCAGCATTTT.

The CDR3 protein is CASSFWGTNEKLFF. In nucleotides, the CDR3 is TGTGCCAGCAGTTTCTGGGGAACTAATGAAAAACTGTTTTTT. This chain joins TRBV12-3 or TRBV12-4 and TRBJ1-4; D unclear. The CDR3 is 14 residues long. V shed 3 bases and J shed 1 base, with 6 bases lying between them.

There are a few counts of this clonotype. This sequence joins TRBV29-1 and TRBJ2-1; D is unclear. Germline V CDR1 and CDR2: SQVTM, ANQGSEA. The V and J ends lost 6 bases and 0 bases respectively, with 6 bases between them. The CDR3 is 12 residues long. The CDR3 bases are TGCAGCGTGATCCCCTCCTACAATGAGCAGTTCTTC. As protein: CSVIPSYNEQFF.

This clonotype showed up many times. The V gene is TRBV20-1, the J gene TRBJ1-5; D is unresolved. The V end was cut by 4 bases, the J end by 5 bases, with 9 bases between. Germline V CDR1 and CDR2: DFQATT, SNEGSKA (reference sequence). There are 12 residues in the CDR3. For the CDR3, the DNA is TGCAGTGCTACCGCGGGAGATCAGCCCCAGCATTTT. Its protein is CSATAGDQPQHF.

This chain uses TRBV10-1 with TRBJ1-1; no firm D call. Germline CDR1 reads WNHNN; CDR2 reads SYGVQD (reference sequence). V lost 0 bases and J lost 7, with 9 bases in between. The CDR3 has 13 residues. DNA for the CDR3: TGCGCCAGCAGTGAGTCGTATGCGGGTGAAGCTTTCTTT. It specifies CASSESYAGEAFF.

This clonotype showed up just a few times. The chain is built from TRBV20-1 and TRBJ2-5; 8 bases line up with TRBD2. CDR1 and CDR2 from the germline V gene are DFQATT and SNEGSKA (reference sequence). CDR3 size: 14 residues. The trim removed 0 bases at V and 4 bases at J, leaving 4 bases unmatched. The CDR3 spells CSARDSRGAETQYF. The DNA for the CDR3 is TGCAGTGCTAGAGATTCGCGGGGGGCAGAGACCCAGTACTTC.

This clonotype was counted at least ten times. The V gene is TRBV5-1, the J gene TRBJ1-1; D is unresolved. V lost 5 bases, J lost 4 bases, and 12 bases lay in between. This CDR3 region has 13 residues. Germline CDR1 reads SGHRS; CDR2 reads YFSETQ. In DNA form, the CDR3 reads TGCGCCAGCAGACTAGGCCTTATCACTGAAGCTTTCTTT. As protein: CASRLGLITEAFF.

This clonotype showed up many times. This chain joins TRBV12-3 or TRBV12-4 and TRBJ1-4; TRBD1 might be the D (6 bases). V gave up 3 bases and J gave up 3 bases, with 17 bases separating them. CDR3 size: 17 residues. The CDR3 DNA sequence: TGTGCCAGCAGTTTTTCGTGGGGGCGGGAGTCTAATGAAAAACTGTTTTTT. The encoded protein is CASSFSWGRESNEKLFF.

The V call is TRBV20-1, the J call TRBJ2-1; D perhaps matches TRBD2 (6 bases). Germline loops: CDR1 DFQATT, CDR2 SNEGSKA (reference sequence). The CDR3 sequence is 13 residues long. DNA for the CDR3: TGCAGCCCTAGCGAATGGGGATACAATGAGCAGTTCTTC. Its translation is CSPSEWGYNEQFF.

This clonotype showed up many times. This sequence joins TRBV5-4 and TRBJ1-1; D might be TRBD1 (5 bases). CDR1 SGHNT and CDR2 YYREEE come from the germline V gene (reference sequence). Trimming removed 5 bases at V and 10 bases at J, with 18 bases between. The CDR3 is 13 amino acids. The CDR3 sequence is CASRSGRDSGAFF. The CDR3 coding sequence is TGTGCCAGCAGATCAGGCAGAGACAGTGGAGCTTTCTTT.

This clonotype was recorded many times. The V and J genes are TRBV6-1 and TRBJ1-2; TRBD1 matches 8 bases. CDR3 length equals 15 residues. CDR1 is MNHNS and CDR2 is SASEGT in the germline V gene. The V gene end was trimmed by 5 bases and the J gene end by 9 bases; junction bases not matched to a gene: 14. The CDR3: CASSTHLQGALSYTF. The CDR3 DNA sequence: TGTGCCAGCAGTACGCATCTTCAGGGGGCGCTGAGCTACACCTTC.